The rows below give T cell receptor beta chains drawn from one sample of a study of CD4 T cells in relation to SARS-CoV-2 and coronaviruses. TCRdb's copy holds only in-frame clones and misses some; the assay was immunoSEQ multiplex PCR. The sample has approximately 20,000 clones, about 80% seen once. No antigens are known for them. Sequencing was performed on CD4+ T cells from PBMCs, cultured in vitro. The source of these receptors is a human donor in good health. Each CDR3 is given with its conserved first and last residue. The D gene is left open where the match is weak. Clone size is given for some rows only: seen once, a few or many times, or a class if the clone is expanded.

v_call: TRBV28
j_call: TRBJ1-2
clone_size: .
cdr3_length: 11
d_call: .
cdr3_aa: CASTDLYGYTF
cdr3_nt: TGTGCCAGCACAGACCTCTATGGCTACACCTTC

v_call: TRBV18
j_call: TRBJ2-7
clone_size: .
cdr3_length: 21
d_call: TRBD1
cdr3_aa: CASSPDRGKTIPPRSSYEQYF
cdr3_nt: TGTGCCAGCTCACCGGACAGGGGGAAGACAATTCCCCCGAGGAGCTCCTACGAGCAGTACTTC

v_call: TRBV20-1
j_call: TRBJ2-3
clone_size: few
cdr3_length: 11
d_call: .
cdr3_aa: CSAVVGGTQYF
cdr3_nt: TGCAGTGCCGTGGTGGGTGGTACGCAGTATTTT

v_call: TRBV11-2
j_call: TRBJ2-2
clone_size: .
cdr3_length: 16
d_call: .
cdr3_aa: CASSSAAGWATGELFF
cdr3_nt: TGTGCCAGCAGCTCGGCGGCAGGGTGGGCCACCGGGGAGCTGTTTTTT

v_call: TRBV12-3/TRBV12-4
j_call: TRBJ1-1
clone_size: .
cdr3_length: 13
d_call: .
cdr3_aa: CASSLAMNTEAFF
cdr3_nt: TGTGCCAGCAGTTTGGCGATGAACACTGAAGCTTTCTTT

v_call: TRBV7-3
j_call: TRBJ2-5
clone_size: .
cdr3_length: 13
d_call: TRBD1
cdr3_aa: CASSLNRGETQYF
cdr3_nt: TGTGCCAGCAGCTTGAACAGGGGAGAGACCCAGTACTTC

v_call: TRBV7-9
j_call: TRBJ2-3
clone_size: .
cdr3_length: 14
d_call: .
cdr3_aa: CASSPTAWADTQYF
cdr3_nt: TGTGCCAGCAGCCCGACAGCCTGGGCAGATACGCAGTATTTT

v_call: TRBV19
j_call: TRBJ1-1
clone_size: few
cdr3_length: 13
d_call: .
cdr3_aa: CASKYSTGTEAFF
cdr3_nt: TGTGCCAGTAAGTACAGCACGGGGACTGAAGCTTTCTTT

v_call: TRBV3-1/TRBV3-2
j_call: TRBJ2-2
clone_size: .
cdr3_length: 17
d_call: TRBD2
cdr3_aa: CASSQEALAANTGELFF
cdr3_nt: TGTGCCAGCAGCCAAGAAGCCCTAGCGGCGAACACCGGGGAGCTGTTTTTT

v_call: TRBV18
j_call: TRBJ1-2
clone_size: once
cdr3_length: 13
d_call: .
cdr3_aa: CASSPGRDKVYTF
cdr3_nt: TGTGCCAGCTCACCCGGGCGGGACAAGGTCTACACCTTC

v_call: TRBV18
j_call: TRBJ2-7
clone_size: .
cdr3_length: 13
d_call: .
cdr3_aa: CASSLAATYEQYF
cdr3_nt: TGTGCCAGCTCACTAGCCGCTACCTACGAGCAGTACTTC

v_call: TRBV30
j_call: TRBJ2-1
clone_size: .
cdr3_length: 14
d_call: .
cdr3_aa: CAWSVFSTAGEQFF
cdr3_nt: TGTGCCTGGAGTGTATTTTCTACCGCGGGTGAGCAGTTCTTC

v_call: TRBV28
j_call: TRBJ2-7
clone_size: .
cdr3_length: 15
d_call: TRBD2
cdr3_aa: CASGGTSGDSYEQYF
cdr3_nt: TGTGCCAGCGGGGGGACTAGCGGGGACTCCTACGAGCAGTACTTC

v_call: TRBV10-3
j_call: TRBJ2-7
clone_size: .
cdr3_length: 12
d_call: .
cdr3_aa: CAAQGSPYEQYF
cdr3_nt: TGTGCCGCACAGGGTTCTCCATACGAGCAGTACTTC

v_call: TRBV30
j_call: TRBJ2-1
clone_size: .
cdr3_length: 19
d_call: TRBD2
cdr3_aa: CAWSIRQGSSGSPYNEQFF
cdr3_nt: TGTGCCTGGAGTATCCGACAGGGTTCTAGCGGGAGTCCCTACAATGAGCAGTTCTTC

v_call: TRBV7-3
j_call: TRBJ2-7
clone_size: once
cdr3_length: 14
d_call: .
cdr3_aa: CASSFGADTHEQYF
cdr3_nt: TGTGCCAGCAGCTTCGGAGCCGATACCCACGAGCAGTACTTC

v_call: TRBV3-1/TRBV3-2
j_call: TRBJ2-2
clone_size: .
cdr3_length: 20
d_call: TRBD2
cdr3_aa: CASSQGTSGRGVFDTGELFF
cdr3_nt: TGTGCCAGCAGCCAGGGGACTAGCGGGAGGGGGGTGTTCGACACCGGGGAGCTGTTTTTT

v_call: TRBV30
j_call: TRBJ2-3
clone_size: .
cdr3_length: 12
d_call: .
cdr3_aa: CAWSDATDTQYF
cdr3_nt: TGTGCCTGGAGTGACGCCACAGATACGCAGTATTTT

v_call: TRBV27
j_call: TRBJ2-7
clone_size: .
cdr3_length: 14
d_call: TRBD1
cdr3_aa: CASSPRTGSREQYF
cdr3_nt: TGTGCCAGCAGTCCCCGGACAGGGTCGAGGGAGCAGTACTTC

v_call: TRBV5-1
j_call: TRBJ2-1
clone_size: .
cdr3_length: 16
d_call: TRBD2
cdr3_aa: CASTLGTSGTWDEQFF
cdr3_nt: TGCGCCAGCACCCTCGGGACTAGCGGGACGTGGGATGAGCAGTTCTTC